Presented here are 14 T cell receptor beta chains from one specimen sequenced in a study of blood T cell repertoires in COVID-19. The data were produced by immunoSEQ multiplex PCR, yet TCRdb's version contains in-frame clones alone and is incomplete. The sample shows roughly 330,000 clones, roughly 90% of them seen only once. The sample consisted of peripheral blood. These receptors were taken from a woman in her 50s with active or convalescent COVID-19.

V usage is TRBV5-1 and J usage is TRBJ2-3; the match to TRBD1 covers 8 bases. From germline, CDR1 is SGHRS and CDR2 YFSETQ. CDR3 length: 16 amino acids. Losses at the gene ends were 3 bases for V and 1 base for J; bases not matched to a gene: 7. CDR3 in amino acids: CASSWTGPGGTDTQYF. The CDR3 bases are TGCGCCAGCAGCTGGACAGGGCCGGGAGGCACAGATACGCAGTATTTT.

The V gene is TRBV6-5, the J gene TRBJ1-1; a weak D match, TRBD1 (5 bases). Per germline, CDR1 MNHEY and CDR2 SVGAGI. The CDR3 consists of 14 residues. The V and J ends lost 0 bases and 3 bases respectively, with 8 bases between them. CDR3 sequence reads: CASSYSSGYTEAFF. The CDR3 DNA sequence: TGTGCCAGCAGTTACTCCTCAGGGTACACTGAAGCTTTCTTT.

The chain combines TRBV28 with TRBJ2-2; perhaps TRBD1 as D (5 bases). The CDR3 sequence is 15 residues long. Germline V gene data show CDR1 as MDHEN and CDR2 as SYDVKM. With 2 bases removed from V and 1 base from J, the gap between germline ends came to 8 bases. CDR3 sequence reads: CASSLRTGNTGELFF. CDR3 DNA sequence: TGTGCCAGCAGTTTACGTACAGGGAACACCGGGGAGCTGTTTTTT.

The CDR3 loop is CASRDRGRTGELFF. The DNA of the CDR3 is TGTGCCAGCAGAGACAGGGGTCGCACCGGGGAGCTGTTTTTT. The rearrangement uses TRBV2 and TRBJ2-2; TRBD1 agrees at 8 bases. V gave up 6 bases and J gave up 4 bases; unmatched junction bases: 4. CDR1 is SNHLY, CDR2 FYNNEI, per germline. The CDR3 totals 14 residues. Full variable domain (outside the CDR3, taken from reference TRBV2 and TRBJ2-2): EPEVTQTPSHQVTQMGQEVILRCVPISNHLYFYWYRQILGQKVEFLVSFYNNEISEKSEIFDDQFSVERPDGSNFTLKIRSTKLEDSAMYFCASRDRGRTGELFFGEGSRLTVL.

In its sample, this clone was seen a few times. The V and J genes are TRBV28 and TRBJ2-7; 14 bases align to TRBD2. The V gene's germline CDR1 is MDHEN and CDR2 SYDVKM. V gave up 5 bases and J gave up 5 bases; unmatched junction bases: 5. The CDR3 is 15 residues long. This CDR3 is CASSTGLAGGHEQYF. In DNA form, the CDR3 reads TGTGCCAGCAGTACCGGACTAGCGGGAGGTCACGAGCAGTACTTC.

The V call is TRBV2, the J call TRBJ1-1; a weak D match, TRBD1 (6 bases). CDR3 length: 14 residues. In germline, CDR1 is SNHLY, CDR2 FYNNEI. V lost 9 bases and J lost 2, with 16 bases in between. The DNA of the CDR3 is TGTGCCAGTAGACTCAAGGACAGAAACACTGAAGCTTTCTTT. This codes for CASRLKDRNTEAFF.

The CDR3 sequence is CASSLAAGEETQYF. As DNA, the CDR3 is TGTGCCAGCAGCTTAGCAGCGGGGGAAGAGACCCAGTACTTC. The V gene is TRBV7-2, the J gene TRBJ2-5; 8 bases are a match to TRBD2. This CDR3 has 14 amino acids. The V gene's germline CDR1 is SGHTA and CDR2 FQGNSA. J gave up 3 bases and V 0 bases, and 0 bases lay outside the gene matches.

Only one count was recorded for this clone. The J gene is TRBJ2-1, the V gene TRBV30; 7 nucleotides agree with TRBD2. The CDR3 has 15 amino acids. Germline trimming cut 0 bases from V and 7 bases from J; bases unmatched to any gene: 9. Germline V gene data show CDR1 as GTSNPN and CDR2 as SVGIG (reference sequence). CDR3 sequence: CAWSVLGGSWNEQFF. CDR3 DNA: TGTGCCTGGAGTGTACTGGGCGGGAGCTGGAATGAGCAGTTCTTC.

This sequence joins TRBV7-2 and TRBJ1-2; 7 bases are a match to TRBD1. The CDR3 length is 14 residues. The V and J ends lost 4 bases and 8 bases, in that order; junction bases with no gene match: 10. Germline V gives CDR1 SGHTA, CDR2 FQGNSA. The CDR3 spells CASSWTGSARGYTF. CDR3 DNA sequence: TGTGCCAGCAGCTGGACAGGATCGGCGAGAGGCTACACCTTC.

This sequence joins TRBV21-1 and TRBJ1-1; the listed D gene, TRBD1, was not tested against the DNA. TRBV21-1 is assigned pseudogene status. This CDR3 contains 14 residues. CDR3 DNA: TGTGCCAGCAGCAAAGTCGACAGGAACACTGAAGCTTTCTTT. It specifies CASSKVDRNTEAFF.

This chain links TRBV11-3 with TRBJ1-1; D gene uncertain. This CDR3 is 13 amino acids long. The germline CDR1 and CDR2 sequences are SGHNT and YENEEA. Trimming pared 6 bases from V and 1 base from J, leaving 9 bases between. The CDR3 sequence: CASSRRRNTEAFF. The CDR3 DNA follows: TGTGCCAGCAGTCGCCGGAGGAACACTGAAGCTTTCTTT.

The chain combines TRBV30 with TRBJ1-6, with 8 bases identical to TRBD1. V gave up 2 bases and J gave up 7 bases; unmatched junction bases: 4. Germline V lookup: CDR1 GTSNPN, CDR2 SVGIG (reference sequence). CDR3 length: 14 amino acids. The CDR3 bases are TGTGCCTGGAGTTTAGACAGGGGAAATTCACCCCTCCACTTT. Translating it yields CAWSLDRGNSPLHF. The whole variable domain, filled in from reference TRBV30 and TRBJ1-6, reads SQTIHQWPATLVQPVGSPLSLECTVEGTSNPNLYWYRQAAGRGLQLLFYSVGIGQISSEVPQNLSASRPQDRQFILSSKKLLLSDSGFYLCAWSLDRGNSPLHFGNGTRLTVT.

For this clone: The sample has other DNA sequences that encode this CDR3 too. The chain carries TRBV7-2 and TRBJ1-5; the match to TRBD1 covers 12 bases. This CDR3 region has 18 residues. Trimming removed 1 base from V and 1 base from J; junction bases left unmatched: 5. CDR1 and CDR2 (germline): SGHTA, FQGNSA. DNA for the CDR3: TGTGCCAGCAGCTTAGTGGGACAGGGGGCATGGAGCAATCAGCCCCAGCATTTT. It translates to CASSLVGQGAWSNQPQHF.

The genes are TRBV6-5 and TRBJ2-7, with a tentative D call TRBD2 (5 bases). Germline V gives CDR1 MNHEY, CDR2 SVGAGI. This CDR3 has 16 amino acids. V lost 0 bases and J 4 bases, leaving 16 bases between the germline ends. The CDR3 region is CASSYSIAGPNYEQYF. CDR3 bases: TGTGCCAGCAGTTACTCGATTGCGGGCCCAAATTACGAGCAGTACTTC.